What follows are 19 T cell receptor beta chains derived from one specimen sequenced in a study of T cell changes during pregnancy in multiple sclerosis. Libraries were prepared by immunoSEQ multiplex PCR; TCRdb keeps only in-frame clonotypes and omits some of them. The table records 36,000 or so clones, approximately 90% of them present only once. Sequencing used CD8+ T cells from peripheral blood mononuclear cells, obtained in the third trimester of pregnancy. These receptors were taken from a female donor with multiple sclerosis, enrolled in a pregnancy study.

This clone is classed as medium-sized. The chain links TRBV5-4 to TRBJ2-7, with a weak D call TRBD2 (5 bases). This CDR3 region has 12 residues. V lost 3 bases and J 6 bases, leaving 10 bases between the germline ends. CDR1 and CDR2 from the germline V gene are SGHNT and YYREEE (reference sequence). In DNA form, the CDR3 reads TGTGCCAGCAGCTCGGAGGACCTCGAGCAGTACTTC. Translation gives CASSSEDLEQYF.

This clone was counted once. J is TRBJ1-5 and V is TRBV23-1; D is possibly TRBD1 (5 bases). TRBV23-1 qualifies as an ORF whose function is uncertain. The CDR3 is 15 residues long. V lost 4 bases and J 3 bases, leaving 13 bases between the germline ends. CDR3 nucleotide sequence: TGCGCCAGCAGTCTAGGCCAGGGAAACAATCAGCCCCAGCATTTT. This encodes CASSLGQGNNQPQHF.

The rearrangement joins TRBV7-8 to TRBJ2-7; 11 positions match TRBD1. CDR1 is SGHVS, CDR2 FQNEAQ, per germline. Trimming took 1 base from V and 3 from J; bases not matched to a gene: 2. The CDR3 covers 15 residues. The CDR3 protein is CASSLGTGGIYEQYF. CDR3 nucleotides: TGTGCCAGCAGCTTAGGGACAGGGGGCATCTACGAGCAGTACTTC.

The gene calls are TRBV6-5 and TRBJ2-2, with 11 bases fitting TRBD2. The CDR3 length is 15 residues. The V segment lost 6 bases and the J segment 4 bases; nucleotides outside the gene matches: 4. CDR1 MNHEY and CDR2 SVGAGI come from the germline V gene. CDR3 sequence: CASSLAGGLTGELFF. The CDR3 nucleotides read TGTGCCAGCAGCTTAGCGGGGGGGCTCACCGGGGAGCTGTTTTTT.

In DNA, the CDR3 is TGTGCCAGCAGTGAGAGGACAGGAAAAGAGACCCAGTACTTC. Residues: CASSERTGKETQYF. V and J are TRBV6-1 and TRBJ2-5; 7 nucleotides line up with TRBD1. The CDR3 totals 14 residues. Germline lookup yields CDR1 MNHNS and CDR2 SASEGT. With 3 bases clipped from V and 3 bases from J, the junction kept 4 bases outside the gene matches.

V usage is TRBV7-9 and J usage is TRBJ2-5; D is possibly TRBD2 (6 bases). V lost 0 bases and J 5 bases, leaving 13 bases between the germline ends. The germline V gene encodes CDR1 SEHNR and CDR2 FQNEAQ (reference sequence). This CDR3 spans 15 amino acids. The CDR3 bases are TGTGCCAGCAGCTTAGCTGCGGGGTCAAGGGAGACCCAGTACTTC. Amino acid sequence: CASSLAAGSRETQYF.

V and J are TRBV19 and TRBJ2-7; 9 bases line up with TRBD1. With V trimmed by 3 bases and J by 2 bases, 5 bases remained unmatched. Per the germline V gene, CDR1 is LNHDA and CDR2 is SQIVND (reference sequence). CDR3 size: 15 residues. The CDR3 bases are TGTGCCAGTAGTATTACAGGGGGCCATACCTACGAGCAGTACTTC. It specifies CASSITGGHTYEQYF.

The V and J genes are TRBV27 and TRBJ1-5, with D possibly being TRBD1 (6 bases). Deletions cut 4 bases from V and 4 bases from J, with 14 bases between. Germline lookup yields CDR1 MNHEY and CDR2 SMNVEV (reference sequence). The length of the CDR3 is 15 residues. The CDR3 nucleotides are TGTGCCAGCAGTTCCAGAAACAGGGCGAATCAGCCCCAGCATTTT. Translating gives CASSSRNRANQPQHF.

In this sample, this clone turned up once. The CDR3 region has the DNA TGTGCCAGTAGTATCGGTGGCAATCAGCCCCAGCATTTT. Encoded protein: CASSIGGNQPQHF. The genes are TRBV19 and TRBJ1-5; no clear D gene. Trimming cost V 3 bases and J 2 bases, with 5 bases left between them. Germline CDR1 LNHDA, CDR2 SQIVND (reference sequence). This CDR3 is 13 amino acids long.

This clone is judged medium-sized. The V call is TRBV6-4, the J call TRBJ2-3, with 11 nucleotides matching TRBD2. The CDR3 has 15 amino acids. The V gene's germline CDR1 is MRHNA and CDR2 SNTAGT. V lost 3 bases to trimming and J lost 2 bases; unmatched junction nucleotides: 1. The CDR3 reads CASSDSGGATDTQYF. CDR3 in DNA: TGTGCCAGCAGTGATAGCGGGGGGGCCACAGATACGCAGTATTTT.

The chain uses TRBV5-1 and TRBJ1-1; 10 bases fit TRBD1. The CDR3 is made up of 14 amino acids. Germline V CDR1 and CDR2: SGHRS, YFSETQ. V was clipped by 4 bases and J by 4 bases; unmatched bases: 4. This chain's CDR3 is CASSTGQGFTEAFF. In DNA, the CDR3 is TGCGCCAGCAGCACGGGACAGGGGTTCACTGAAGCTTTCTTT. Based on the CDR3 plus reference TRBV5-1 and TRBJ1-1, the full variable domain is KAGVTQTPRYLIKTRGQQVTLSCSPISGHRSVSWYQQTPGQGLQFLFEYFSETQRNKGNFPGRFSGRQFSNSRSEMNVSTLELGDSALYLCASSTGQGFTEAFFGQGTRLTVV.

This sequence joins TRBV29-1 and TRBJ2-7; TRBD1 agrees at 7 bases. This CDR3 is 14 amino acids long. The germline gives CDR1 SQVTM, CDR2 ANQGSEA. V shed 1 base, J shed 3 bases, and the junction held 6 bases outside the gene matches. The CDR3 here is CSVEAPGTDYEQYF. CDR3 in DNA: TGCAGCGTTGAAGCTCCCGGGACAGACTACGAGCAGTACTTC.

This clone was counted only a few times. The J gene is TRBJ1-5, the V gene TRBV6-5; 7 bases map to TRBD1. Germline V gene sequence: CDR1 MNHEY, CDR2 SVGAGI. The trim removed 6 bases at V and 0 bases at J, leaving 5 bases unmatched. This CDR3 region has 15 residues. Here the CDR3 DNA reads TGTGCCAGCAGATTAACAGGGGTTAGCAATCAGCCCCAGCATTTT. Residues: CASRLTGVSNQPQHF.

This chain links TRBV2 with TRBJ1-2; the match to TRBD1 covers 11 bases. In germline, CDR1 is SNHLY, CDR2 FYNNEI. Losses at the gene ends were 8 bases for V and 4 bases for J; bases not matched to a gene: 12. CDR3 length: 16 residues. The CDR3 DNA follows: TGTGCCAGCTGGAGGACAGGGGGCCGTTTAATCTATGGCTACACCTTC. It translates to CASWRTGGRLIYGYTF. Combining the CDR3 with reference TRBV2 and TRBJ1-2 gives the whole variable domain EPEVTQTPSHQVTQMGQEVILRCVPISNHLYFYWYRQILGQKVEFLVSFYNNEISEKSEIFDDQFSVERPDGSNFTLKIRSTKLEDSAMYFCASWRTGGRLIYGYTFGSGTRLTVV.

This rearrangement joins TRBV5-6 to TRBJ2-7, with 9 nucleotides matching TRBD1. This CDR3 comprises 13 residues. The V and J ends lost 4 bases and 9 bases, in that order; junction bases with no gene match: 8. CDR1 is SGHDT and CDR2 is YYEEEE in the germline V gene. The CDR3 DNA sequence: TGTGCCAGCAGCCCGGGACAGGGTATGTGGCAGTACTTC. It is translated as CASSPGQGMWQYF.

V and J are TRBV7-6 and TRBJ2-1, with D unresolved. Germline CDR1 and CDR2: SGHVS and FNYEAQ. Trimming left V 4 bases short and J 9 bases short, with 10 bases between. The CDR3 length is 12 residues. The CDR3 region has the DNA TGTGCCAGCAGCTCACCCCTGAGTGAGCAGTTCTTC. This gives the protein CASSSPLSEQFF.

V usage is TRBV6-5 and J usage is TRBJ1-6, with D possibly TRBD1 on 5 matching bases. Trimming pared 6 bases from V and 7 bases from J, leaving 13 bases between. CDR3 length: 14 amino acids. The germline V gene encodes CDR1 MNHEY and CDR2 SVGAGI. As DNA, the CDR3 is TGTGCCAGCAGCTACCCGACAGAAAATTCACCCCTCCACTTT. Protein sequence: CASSYPTENSPLHF.

This clone appeared a single time. The chain is built from TRBV5-1 and TRBJ2-1, with TRBD2 matching 8 bases. This CDR3 has 15 residues. Germline lookup yields CDR1 SGHRS and CDR2 YFSETQ. With 5 bases clipped from V and 8 bases from J, the junction kept 12 bases outside the gene matches. CDR3 sequence: CASRAGSGREYEQFF. Here the CDR3 DNA reads TGCGCCAGCAGGGCCGGATCCGGGAGGGAGTATGAGCAGTTCTTC.

This rearrangement joins TRBV7-3 to TRBJ2-2; D not resolved. V was clipped by 5 bases and J by 6 bases, with 10 bases between them. The CDR3 consists of 13 residues. Per the germline V gene, CDR1 is SGHTA and CDR2 is FQGTGA. The CDR3 loop is CASSRGDAGELFF. The CDR3 nucleotides are TGTGCCAGCAGCCGAGGTGATGCCGGGGAGCTGTTTTTT.